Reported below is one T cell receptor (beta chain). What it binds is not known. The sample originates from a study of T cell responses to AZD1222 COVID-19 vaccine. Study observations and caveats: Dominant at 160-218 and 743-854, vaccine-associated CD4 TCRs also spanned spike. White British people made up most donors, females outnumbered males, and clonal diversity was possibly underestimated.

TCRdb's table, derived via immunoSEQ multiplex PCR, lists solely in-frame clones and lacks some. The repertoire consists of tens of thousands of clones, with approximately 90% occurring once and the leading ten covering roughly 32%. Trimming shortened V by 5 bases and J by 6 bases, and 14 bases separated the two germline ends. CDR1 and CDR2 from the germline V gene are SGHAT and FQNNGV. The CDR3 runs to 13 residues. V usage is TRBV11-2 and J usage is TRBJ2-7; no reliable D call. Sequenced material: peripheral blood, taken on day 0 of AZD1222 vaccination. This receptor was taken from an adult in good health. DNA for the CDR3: TGTGCCAGCAGCCAACTTACCACATTCGAGCAGTACTTC. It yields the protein CASSQLTTFEQYF.